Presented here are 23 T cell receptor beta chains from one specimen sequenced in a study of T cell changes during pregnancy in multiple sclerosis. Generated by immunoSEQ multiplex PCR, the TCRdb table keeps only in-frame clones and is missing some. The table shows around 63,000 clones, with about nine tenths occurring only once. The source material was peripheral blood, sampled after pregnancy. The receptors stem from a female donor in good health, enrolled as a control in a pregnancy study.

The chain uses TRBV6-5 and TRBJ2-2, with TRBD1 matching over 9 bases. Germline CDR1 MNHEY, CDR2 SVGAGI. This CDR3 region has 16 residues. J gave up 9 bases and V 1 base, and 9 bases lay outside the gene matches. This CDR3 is CASSYWGQGGIRELFF. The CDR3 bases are TGTGCCAGCAGTTACTGGGGACAGGGTGGCATCCGGGAGCTGTTTTTT.

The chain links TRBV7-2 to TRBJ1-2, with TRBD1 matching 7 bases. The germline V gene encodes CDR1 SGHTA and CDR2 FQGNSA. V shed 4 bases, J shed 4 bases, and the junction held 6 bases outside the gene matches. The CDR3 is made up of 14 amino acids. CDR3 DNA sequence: TGTGCCAGCAGCTCCAACAGGGGAGGCTATGGCTACACCTTC. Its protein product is CASSSNRGGYGYTF. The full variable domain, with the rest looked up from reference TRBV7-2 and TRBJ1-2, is GAGVSQSPSNKVTEKGKDVELRCDPISGHTALYWYRQSLGQGLEFLIYFQGNSAPDKSGLPSDRFSAERTGGSVSTLTIQRTQQEDSAVYLCASSSNRGGYGYTFGSGTRLTVV.

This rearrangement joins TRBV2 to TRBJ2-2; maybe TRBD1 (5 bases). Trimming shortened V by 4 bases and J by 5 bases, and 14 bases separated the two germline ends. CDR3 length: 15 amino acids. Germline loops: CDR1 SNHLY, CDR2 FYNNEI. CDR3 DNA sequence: TGTGCCAGCAGTGGCCCTAAGACAGAGACCGGGGAGCTGTTTTTT. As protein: CASSGPKTETGELFF.

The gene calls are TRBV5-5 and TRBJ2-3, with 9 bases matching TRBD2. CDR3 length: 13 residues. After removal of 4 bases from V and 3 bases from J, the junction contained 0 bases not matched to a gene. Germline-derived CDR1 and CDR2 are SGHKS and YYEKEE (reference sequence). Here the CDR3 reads CASSLAGTDTQYF. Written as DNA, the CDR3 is TGTGCCAGCAGCCTAGCGGGGACAGATACGCAGTATTTT.

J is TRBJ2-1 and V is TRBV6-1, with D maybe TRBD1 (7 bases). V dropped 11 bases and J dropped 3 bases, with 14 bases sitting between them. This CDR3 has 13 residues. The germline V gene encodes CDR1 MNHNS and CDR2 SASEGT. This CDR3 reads CAGAGTVYNEQFF. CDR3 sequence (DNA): TGTGCCGGGGCGGGGACAGTCTACAATGAGCAGTTCTTC.

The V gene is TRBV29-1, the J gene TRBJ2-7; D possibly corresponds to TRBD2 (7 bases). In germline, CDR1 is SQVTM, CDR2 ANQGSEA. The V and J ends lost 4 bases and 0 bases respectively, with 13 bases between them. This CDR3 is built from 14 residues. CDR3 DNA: TGCAGCGTTGTGGGGGGGACAAGCTCCTACGAGCAGTACTTC. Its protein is CSVVGGTSSYEQYF.

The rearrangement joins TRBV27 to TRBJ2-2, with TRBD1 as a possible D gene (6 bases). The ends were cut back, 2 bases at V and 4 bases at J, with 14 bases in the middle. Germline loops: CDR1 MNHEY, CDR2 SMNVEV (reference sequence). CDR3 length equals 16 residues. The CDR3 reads CASSLGFRGRTGELFF. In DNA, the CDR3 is TGTGCCAGCAGTTTAGGTTTCAGGGGTCGCACCGGGGAGCTGTTTTTT.

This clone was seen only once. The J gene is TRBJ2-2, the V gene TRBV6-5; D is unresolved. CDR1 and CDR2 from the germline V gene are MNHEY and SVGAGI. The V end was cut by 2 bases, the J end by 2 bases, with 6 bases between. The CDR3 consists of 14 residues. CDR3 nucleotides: TGTGCCAGCAGTTACATCCTCAACACCGGGGAGCTGTTTTTT. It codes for CASSYILNTGELFF.

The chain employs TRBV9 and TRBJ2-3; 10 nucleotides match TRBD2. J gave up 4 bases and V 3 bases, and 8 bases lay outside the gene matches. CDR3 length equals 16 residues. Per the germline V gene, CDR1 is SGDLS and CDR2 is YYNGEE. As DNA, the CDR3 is TGTGCCAGCAGCGGACCTAGCGGGGGTACCCCAGATACGCAGTATTTT. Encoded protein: CASSGPSGGTPDTQYF.

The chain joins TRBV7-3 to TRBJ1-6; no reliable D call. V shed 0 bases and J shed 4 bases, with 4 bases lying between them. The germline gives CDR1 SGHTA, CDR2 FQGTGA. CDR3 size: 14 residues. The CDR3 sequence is CASSLTAYNSPLHF. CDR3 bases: TGTGCCAGCAGCTTAACAGCTTATAATTCACCCCTCCACTTT.

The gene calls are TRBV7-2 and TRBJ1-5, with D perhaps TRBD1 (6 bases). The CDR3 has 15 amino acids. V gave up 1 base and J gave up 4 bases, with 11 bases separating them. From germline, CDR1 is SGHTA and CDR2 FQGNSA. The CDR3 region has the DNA TGTGCCAGCAGCTTAGATGGGGGCCCAAATCAGCCCCAGCATTTT. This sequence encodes CASSLDGGPNQPQHF.

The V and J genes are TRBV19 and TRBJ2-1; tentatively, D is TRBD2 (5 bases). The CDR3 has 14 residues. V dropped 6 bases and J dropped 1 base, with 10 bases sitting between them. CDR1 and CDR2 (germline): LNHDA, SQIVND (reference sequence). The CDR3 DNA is TGTGCCAGTAGGCGGGTTTCTTCCTACAATGAGCAGTTCTTC. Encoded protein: CASRRVSSYNEQFF.

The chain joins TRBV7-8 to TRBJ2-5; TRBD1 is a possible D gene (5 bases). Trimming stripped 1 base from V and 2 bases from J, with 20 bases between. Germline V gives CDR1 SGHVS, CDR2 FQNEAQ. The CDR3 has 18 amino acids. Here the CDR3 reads CASSLEFDSALPQETQYF. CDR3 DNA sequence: TGTGCCAGCAGCTTAGAGTTCGACAGCGCCCTTCCACAAGAGACCCAGTACTTC.

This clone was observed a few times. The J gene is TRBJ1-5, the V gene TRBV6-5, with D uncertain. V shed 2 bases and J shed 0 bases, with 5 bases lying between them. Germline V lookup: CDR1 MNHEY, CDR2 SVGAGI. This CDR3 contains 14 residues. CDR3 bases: TGTGCCAGCAGTTACCGGGATAGCAATCAGCCCCAGCATTTT. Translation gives CASSYRDSNQPQHF.

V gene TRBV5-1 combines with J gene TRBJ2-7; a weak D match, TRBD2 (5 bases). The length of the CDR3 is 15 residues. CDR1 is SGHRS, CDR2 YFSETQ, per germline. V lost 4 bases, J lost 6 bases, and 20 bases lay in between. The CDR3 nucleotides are TGCGCCAGCAGCGCCGGACCACTCATGAGCGGCGAGCAGTACTTC. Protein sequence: CASSAGPLMSGEQYF.

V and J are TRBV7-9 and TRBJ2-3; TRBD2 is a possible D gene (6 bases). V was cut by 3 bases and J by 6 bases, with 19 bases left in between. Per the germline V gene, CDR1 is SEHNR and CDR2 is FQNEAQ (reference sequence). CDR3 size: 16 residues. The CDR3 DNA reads TGTGCCAGCAGCTTTTTCCGCGGGGCTACTTCCGATACGCAGTATTTT. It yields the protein CASSFFRGATSDTQYF.

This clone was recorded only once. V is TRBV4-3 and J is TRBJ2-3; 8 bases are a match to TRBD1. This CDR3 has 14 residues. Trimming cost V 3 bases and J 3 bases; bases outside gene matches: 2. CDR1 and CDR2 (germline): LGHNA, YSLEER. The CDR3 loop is CASSQRQGTDTQYF. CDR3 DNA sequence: TGCGCCAGCAGCCAGAGACAGGGGACAGATACGCAGTATTTT.

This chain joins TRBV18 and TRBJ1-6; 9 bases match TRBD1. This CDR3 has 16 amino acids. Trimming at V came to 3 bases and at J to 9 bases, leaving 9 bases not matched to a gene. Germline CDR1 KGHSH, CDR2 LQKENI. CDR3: CASSPQDRGNGSPLHF. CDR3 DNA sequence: TGTGCCAGCTCACCCCAGGACAGGGGAAATGGTTCACCCCTCCACTTT.

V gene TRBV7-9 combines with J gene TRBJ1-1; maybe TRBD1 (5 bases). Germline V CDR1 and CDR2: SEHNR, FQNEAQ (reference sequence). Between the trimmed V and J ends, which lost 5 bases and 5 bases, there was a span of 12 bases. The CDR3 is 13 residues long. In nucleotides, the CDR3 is TGTGCCAGCAGCGCGATAGGGGTGACTGAAGCTTTCTTT. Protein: CASSAIGVTEAFF.

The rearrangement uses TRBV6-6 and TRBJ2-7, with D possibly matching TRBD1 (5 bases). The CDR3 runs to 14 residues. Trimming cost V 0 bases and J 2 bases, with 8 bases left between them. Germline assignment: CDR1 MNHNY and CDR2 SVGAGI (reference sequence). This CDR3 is CASSYSGRAYEQYF. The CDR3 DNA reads TGTGCCAGCAGTTACTCGGGCAGGGCCTACGAGCAGTACTTC.

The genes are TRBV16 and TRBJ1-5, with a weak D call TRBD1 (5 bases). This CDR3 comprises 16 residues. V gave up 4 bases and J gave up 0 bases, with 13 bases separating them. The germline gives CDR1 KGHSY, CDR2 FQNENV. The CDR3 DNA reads TGTGCCAGCAGCCCGTCCAGGGCCGGTAGCAATCAGCCCCAGCATTTT. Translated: CASSPSRAGSNQPQHF.

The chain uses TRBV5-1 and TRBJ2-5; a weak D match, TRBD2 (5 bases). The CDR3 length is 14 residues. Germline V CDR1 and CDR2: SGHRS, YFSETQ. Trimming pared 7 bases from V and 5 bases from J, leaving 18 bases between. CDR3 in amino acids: CASCAGPGVETQYF. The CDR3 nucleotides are TGCGCCAGCTGCGCCGGGCCCGGGGTGGAGACCCAGTACTTC. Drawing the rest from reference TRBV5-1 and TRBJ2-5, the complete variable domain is KAGVTQTPRYLIKTRGQQVTLSCSPISGHRSVSWYQQTPGQGLQFLFEYFSETQRNKGNFPGRFSGRQFSNSRSEMNVSTLELGDSALYLCASCAGPGVETQYFGPGTRLLVL.

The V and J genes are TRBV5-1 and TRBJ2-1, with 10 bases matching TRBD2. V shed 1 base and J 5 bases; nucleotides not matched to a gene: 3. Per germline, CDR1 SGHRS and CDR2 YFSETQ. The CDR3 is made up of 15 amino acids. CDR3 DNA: TGCGCCAGCAGCTTGAGCGGGGGGGGCCACAATGAGCAGTTCTTC. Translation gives CASSLSGGGHNEQFF.